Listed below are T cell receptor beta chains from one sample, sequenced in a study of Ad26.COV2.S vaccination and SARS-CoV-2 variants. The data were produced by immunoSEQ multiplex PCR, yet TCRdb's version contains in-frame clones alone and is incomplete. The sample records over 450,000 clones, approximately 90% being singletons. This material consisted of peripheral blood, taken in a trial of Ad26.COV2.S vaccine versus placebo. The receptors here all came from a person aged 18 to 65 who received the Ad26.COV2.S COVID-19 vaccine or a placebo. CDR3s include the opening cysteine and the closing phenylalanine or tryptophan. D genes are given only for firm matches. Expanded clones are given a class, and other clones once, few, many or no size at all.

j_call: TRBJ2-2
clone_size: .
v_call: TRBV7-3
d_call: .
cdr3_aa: CASTLRGDTGELFF
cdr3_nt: TGTGCCAGCACCCTCAGGGGTGACACCGGGGAGCTGTTTTTT

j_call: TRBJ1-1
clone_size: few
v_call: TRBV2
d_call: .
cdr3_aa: CASSAQGLNTEAFF
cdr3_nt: TGTGCCAGCAGCGCCCAGGGCTTGAACACTGAAGCTTTCTTT

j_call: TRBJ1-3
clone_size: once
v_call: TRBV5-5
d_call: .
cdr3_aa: CASSLAGGNTIYF
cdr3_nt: TGTGCCAGCAGCTTGGCCGGAGGAAACACCATATATTTT

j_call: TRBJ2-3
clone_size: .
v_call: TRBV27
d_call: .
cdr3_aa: CASSLSSGVRDTQYF
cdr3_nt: TGTGCCAGCAGTTTATCGTCGGGAGTACGAGATACGCAGTATTTT

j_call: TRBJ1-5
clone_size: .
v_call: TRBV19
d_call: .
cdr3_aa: CASSSRGAVSNQPQHF
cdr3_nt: TGTGCCAGTAGTAGCCGGGGGGCCGTCAGCAATCAGCCCCAGCATTTT

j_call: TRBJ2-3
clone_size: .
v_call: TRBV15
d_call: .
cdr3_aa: CATSLWGDTQYF
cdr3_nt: TGTGCCACCAGCCTCTGGGGAGATACGCAGTATTTT

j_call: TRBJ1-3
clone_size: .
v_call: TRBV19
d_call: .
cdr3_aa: CASSTKGPYSSGNTIYF
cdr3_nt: TGTGCCAGTAGCACGAAGGGACCCTATTCCTCTGGAAACACCATATATTTT

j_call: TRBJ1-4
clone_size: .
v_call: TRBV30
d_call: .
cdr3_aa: CAWSRTSNEKLFF
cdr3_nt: TGTGCCTGGAGTCGGACCTCCAACGAAAAACTGTTTTTT

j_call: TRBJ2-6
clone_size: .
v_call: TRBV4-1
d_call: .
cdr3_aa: CASTPRPSPAGANVLTF
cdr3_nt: TGCGCCAGCACCCCCCGACCAAGTCCAGCGGGGGCCAACGTCCTGACTTTC

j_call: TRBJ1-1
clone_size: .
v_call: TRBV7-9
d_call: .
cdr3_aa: CASSLEEGTEAFF
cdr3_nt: TGTGCCAGCAGCTTAGAGGAGGGCACTGAAGCTTTCTTT

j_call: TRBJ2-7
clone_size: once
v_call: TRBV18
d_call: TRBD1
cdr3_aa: CASSPGTGTYEQYF
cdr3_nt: TGTGCCAGCTCACCAGGGACAGGAACCTACGAGCAGTACTTC

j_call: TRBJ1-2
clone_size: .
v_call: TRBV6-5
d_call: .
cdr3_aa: CASSYKQGRYGYTF
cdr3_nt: TGTGCCAGCAGTTACAAGCAGGGGCGATATGGCTACACCTTC

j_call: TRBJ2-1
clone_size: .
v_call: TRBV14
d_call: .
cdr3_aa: CASSQETRTTYNEQFF
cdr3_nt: TGTGCCAGCAGCCAAGAAACCCGGACTACCTACAATGAGCAGTTCTTC

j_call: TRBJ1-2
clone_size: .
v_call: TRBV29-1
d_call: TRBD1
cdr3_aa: CSATYGQGANGYTF
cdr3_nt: TGCAGCGCCACCTATGGACAGGGGGCTAATGGCTACACCTTC

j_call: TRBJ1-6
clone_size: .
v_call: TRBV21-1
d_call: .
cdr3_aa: CASSAGPYNSPLHF
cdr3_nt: TGTGCCAGCAGCGCGGGACCATATAATTCACCCCTCCACTTT

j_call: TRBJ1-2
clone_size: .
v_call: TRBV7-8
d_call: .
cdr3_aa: CASSLGTDFYGYTF
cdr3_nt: TGTGCCAGCAGCTTAGGGACAGACTTCTATGGCTACACCTTC

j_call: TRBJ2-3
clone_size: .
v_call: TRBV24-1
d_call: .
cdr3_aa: CATSDVDRRRGGVQYF
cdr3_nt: TGTGCCACCAGTGATGTTGACAGGCGGCGGGGAGGTGTGCAGTATTTT

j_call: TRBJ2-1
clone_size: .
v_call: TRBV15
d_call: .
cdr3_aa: CATSRDLRDHLYNEQFF
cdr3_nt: TGTGCCACCAGCAGAGATCTAAGGGATCACCTCTACAATGAGCAGTTCTTC

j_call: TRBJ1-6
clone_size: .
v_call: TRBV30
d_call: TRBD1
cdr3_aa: CAWRAGGGYSPLHF
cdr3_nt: TGTGCCTGGAGAGCAGGGGGAGGGTATTCACCCCTCCACTTT

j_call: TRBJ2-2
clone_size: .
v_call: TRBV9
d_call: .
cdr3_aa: CASSPLGSGTGELFF
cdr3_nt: TGTGCCAGCAGCCCGTTAGGATCGGGCACCGGGGAGCTGTTTTTT

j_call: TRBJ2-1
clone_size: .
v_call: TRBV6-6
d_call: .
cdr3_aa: CASSPSVARGNEQFF
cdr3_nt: TGTGCCAGCAGCCCCTCGGTCGCGCGTGGGAATGAGCAGTTCTTC

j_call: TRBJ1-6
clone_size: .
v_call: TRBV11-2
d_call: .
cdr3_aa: CASSSGDSPLHF
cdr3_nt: TGTGCCAGCAGCTCAGGGGATTCACCCCTCCACTTT

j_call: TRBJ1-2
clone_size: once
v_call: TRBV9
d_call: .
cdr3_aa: CASSQNQGKTNYGYTF
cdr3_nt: TGTGCCAGCAGCCAGAACCAGGGCAAAACTAACTATGGCTACACCTTC

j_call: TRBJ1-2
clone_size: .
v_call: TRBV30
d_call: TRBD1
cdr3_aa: CAWSEETGDGYTF
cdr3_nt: TGTGCCTGGAGTGAGGAGACAGGGGACGGCTACACCTTC

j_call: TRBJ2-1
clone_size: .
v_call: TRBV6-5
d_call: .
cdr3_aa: CASSRNPDSYEQFF
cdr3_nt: TGTGCCAGCAGCCGAAACCCGGACAGCTATGAGCAGTTCTTC

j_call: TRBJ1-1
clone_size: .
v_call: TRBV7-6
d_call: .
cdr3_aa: CASSLALSGNTEAFF
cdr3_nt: TGTGCCAGCAGCTTAGCGCTTTCGGGAAACACTGAAGCTTTCTTT

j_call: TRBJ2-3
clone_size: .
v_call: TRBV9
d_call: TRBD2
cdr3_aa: CASSGASGVPDTQYF
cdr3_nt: TGTGCCAGCAGCGGGGCTAGCGGGGTGCCAGATACGCAGTATTTT